Each of the 10 T cell receptor beta chains below was sequenced from the same sample in a study of blood T cells in healthy people across ages. The second PCR ran 7 to 11 cycles with a sample-barcoded 5' primer and J-beta primers. TCRdb itself ran the 5' RACE reads through MiXCR, one entry per CDR3 protein. The sample contains about 1.4 million distinct CDR3 sequences, roughly 59% of which appear only once. The sample comprised blood. The receptors here all came from a man younger than 30 in good health.

The chain uses TRBV15 and TRBJ2-7, with 8 bases fitting TRBD1. Looked up from germline, CDR1 is LNHNV and CDR2 is YYDKDF (reference sequence). This CDR3 region has 16 residues. J gave up 3 bases and V 2 bases, and 9 bases lay outside the gene matches. CDR3 residues: CATSRTFGGQGYEQYF. The DNA of the CDR3 is TGTGCCACCAGCAGAACCTTCGGAGGACAGGGCTACGAGCAGTACTTC.

This clonotype has only a few counts. The chain carries TRBV11-2 and TRBJ2-3, with D unresolved. V was cut by 4 bases and J by 2 bases, with 16 bases left in between. Germline V gene sequence: CDR1 SGHAT, CDR2 FQNNGV. This CDR3 region has 16 residues. CDR3 protein: CASSYRIRTHTDTQYF. DNA for the CDR3: TGTGCCAGCAGCTACCGAATACGCACACACACAGATACGCAGTATTTT.

The chain combines TRBV5-6 with TRBJ2-7; 7 bases align to TRBD1. The junction had 2 bases not matched to a gene; V was cut back by 0 bases and J by 5 bases. The CDR3 consists of 13 residues. The germline gives CDR1 SGHDT, CDR2 YYEEEE. The CDR3 region has the DNA TGTGCCAGCAGCTTGGTAGGGGGCCACGAGCAGTACTTC. Its translation: CASSLVGGHEQYF. The entire variable domain, with the rest obtained from reference TRBV5-6 and TRBJ2-7, is as follows: DAGVTQSPTHLIKTRGQQVTLRCSPKSGHDTVSWYQQALGQGPQFIFQYYEEEERQRGNFPDRFSGHQFPNYSSELNVNALLLGDSALYLCASSLVGGHEQYFGPGTRLTVT.

As for this clonotype: A read error may account for a junction end that differs from germline. The chain carries TRBV7-2 and TRBJ2-5, with D tentatively TRBD2 (7 bases). The end of the DNA fits TRBJ2-7 better, so the J call may be wrong. The germline V gene has CDR1 SGHTA and CDR2 FQGNSA. The CDR3 runs 15 residues. The DNA of the CDR3 is TGTGCCGGCAGCCCCGTTGGGGGGGCCGGGTACGAGCAGTACTTC. Residues: CAGSPVGGAGYEQYF.

This clonotype showed up just a few times. The chain employs TRBV14 and TRBJ2-7; 7 nucleotides agree with TRBD1. V gave up 4 bases and J gave up 5 bases; unmatched junction bases: 2. The CDR3 has 12 amino acids. Per the germline V gene, CDR1 is SGHDN and CDR2 is FVKESK. In DNA, the CDR3 is TGTGCCAGCAGCCCCGGGACAGACGAGCAGTACTTC. Its protein is CASSPGTDEQYF.

CDR3 protein: CASSLDRTSDYNEQFF. The CDR3, as DNA: TGCGCCAGCAGCTTGGATCGGACTAGCGACTACAATGAGCAGTTCTTC. The chain joins TRBV5-1 to TRBJ2-1; 9 bases are a match to TRBD2. The germline gives CDR1 SGHRS, CDR2 YFSETQ. CDR3 length equals 16 residues. V trimming: 0 bases; J trimming: 3 bases; junction bases outside the gene matches: 4.

This clonotype was recorded a few times. The V and J genes are TRBV7-2 and TRBJ2-1, with 9 nucleotides matching TRBD1. Germline values: CDR1 SGHTA, CDR2 FQGNSA. The CDR3 has 17 amino acids. V was pared by 0 bases and J by 2 bases, with 5 bases of the junction left unmatched. The CDR3 DNA reads TGTGCCAGCAGCTTAGCGGTGGGGACAGGGACCTACAATGAGCAGTTCTTC. Translating gives CASSLAVGTGTYNEQFF.

This clonotype was seen a few times. In nucleotides, the CDR3 is TGTGCCACCAGCAGAGGTTGGACAGACAATGAGCAGTTCTTC. Protein sequence: CATSRGWTDNEQFF. The V call is TRBV15, the J call TRBJ2-1; D may be TRBD1 (6 bases). Trimming removed 1 base at V and 5 bases at J, with 9 bases between. The length of the CDR3 is 14 residues. Per the germline V gene, CDR1 is LNHNV and CDR2 is YYDKDF (reference sequence).

This clonotype was found a few times. The V gene is TRBV12-3 or TRBV12-4, the J gene TRBJ2-7; D uncertain. The CDR3 is 17 amino acids. Trimming cost V 3 bases and J 0 bases, with 18 bases left between them. CDR3 sequence (DNA): TGTGCCAGCAGTTTTTATCCGTGGCAGATGAGCTCCTACGAGCAGTACTTC. Translated, it gives CASSFYPWQMSSYEQYF.

This chain connects TRBV6-6 to TRBJ1-1; D might be TRBD1 (5 bases). CDR3 size: 14 residues. Trimming took off 4 bases at V and 7 bases at J, with 16 bases between the two ends. Germline CDR1 MNHNY, CDR2 SVGAGI (reference sequence). CDR3 sequence (DNA): TGTGCCAGCAGTTTCCGACAGATGCCATTTGAAGCTTTCTTT. Its protein is CASSFRQMPFEAFF.